The 8 T cell receptor beta chains below all came from one sample that was sequenced in a study of cytomegalovirus exposure and HLA in healthy donors. PCR used 60 Vbeta primers and 13 Jbeta primers. Profiled with immunoSEQ multiplex PCR; TCRdb holds only in-frame clones, not every one. The table has about 190,000 clones, 60% to 80% seen once. Source material: PBMCs. Receptors were obtained from a woman aged 18-29 years in good health and CMV-seronegative.

The rearrangement joins TRBV2 to TRBJ1-1; 9 positions agree with TRBD1. The germline V gene has CDR1 SNHLY and CDR2 FYNNEI. The CDR3 has 12 residues. V lost 7 bases and J lost 8; bases outside the gene matches: 5. DNA of the CDR3: TGTGCCAGCAATCCGGACAGGGGCGAAGCTTTCTTT. Translating it yields CASNPDRGEAFF.

This clone turned up a few times. The J gene is TRBJ2-7, the V gene TRBV19, with 11 bases identical to TRBD1. There are 14 residues in the CDR3. The junction had 6 bases not matched to a gene; V was cut back by 6 bases and J by 5 bases. The germline V gene encodes CDR1 LNHDA and CDR2 SQIVND (reference sequence). This chain's CDR3 is CASRPGQGVNEQYF. Written as DNA, the CDR3 is TGTGCCAGTAGGCCGGGACAGGGGGTCAACGAGCAGTACTTC.

The rearrangement links TRBV28 to TRBJ2-3, with D unclear. The CDR3 loop spans 12 amino acids. CDR1 and CDR2 from the germline V gene are MDHEN and SYDVKM. V was clipped by 4 bases and J by 5 bases, with 7 bases between them. The CDR3 spells CASSYMRDTQYF. CDR3 nucleotide sequence: TGTGCCAGCAGTTATATGCGAGATACGCAGTATTTT. Combining the CDR3 with reference TRBV28 and TRBJ2-3 gives the whole variable domain DVKVTQSSRYLVKRTGEKVFLECVQDMDHENMFWYRQDPGLGLRLIYFSYDVKMKEKGDIPEGYSVSREKKERFSLILESASTNQTSMYLCASSYMRDTQYFGPGTRLTVL.

There are a few counts of this clone. The V and J genes are TRBV10-2 and TRBJ1-1; 9 bases are shared with TRBD1. Germline V gives CDR1 WSHSY, CDR2 SAAADI. This CDR3 region has 16 residues. Trimming took 2 bases from V and 2 from J; bases not matched to a gene: 6. The CDR3 DNA reads as TGCGCCAGCAGTGAGACAACAGGGGGCATTAACACTGAAGCTTTCTTT. Protein product: CASSETTGGINTEAFF.

The chain carries TRBV18 and TRBJ2-7, with 9 bases aligning to TRBD2. From germline, CDR1 is KGHSH and CDR2 LQKENI. Losses at the gene ends were 2 bases for V and 3 bases for J; bases not matched to a gene: 8. The length of the CDR3 is 16 residues. DNA for the CDR3: TGTGCCAGCTCACCAGGCGTGGGAGCGGGGGGCTACGAGCAGTACTTC. This gives the protein CASSPGVGAGGYEQYF.

In nucleotides, the CDR3 is TGCGCCAGCAGCCAAGATCCTAGCGGGGCGAACTACGAGCAGTACTTC. This sequence encodes CASSQDPSGANYEQYF. The J gene is TRBJ2-7, the V gene TRBV4-3; 9 nucleotides agree with TRBD2. V was pared by 0 bases and J by 3 bases, with 6 bases of the junction left unmatched. This CDR3 is 16 amino acids long. Germline-derived CDR1 and CDR2 are LGHNA and YSLEER.

This chain connects TRBV13 to TRBJ2-3, with 14 bases identical to TRBD2. With V trimmed by 4 bases and J by 2 bases, 11 bases remained unmatched. The CDR3 contains 19 residues. Germline CDR1 is PRHDT and CDR2 is FYEKMQ (reference sequence). CDR3: CASSWAGTSGRATTDTQYF. CDR3 nucleotides: TGTGCCAGCAGCTGGGCCGGGACTAGCGGGAGAGCTACCACAGATACGCAGTATTTT.

The chain joins TRBV19 to TRBJ1-1, with D tentatively TRBD1 (5 bases). The germline V gene has CDR1 LNHDA and CDR2 SQIVND (reference sequence). The CDR3 sequence is 14 residues long. Trimming took off 5 bases at V and 4 bases at J, with 14 bases between the two ends. CDR3 sequence reads: CASSPTVGGTEAFF. DNA for the CDR3: TGTGCCAGTAGTCCGACGGTCGGGGGCACTGAAGCTTTCTTT.